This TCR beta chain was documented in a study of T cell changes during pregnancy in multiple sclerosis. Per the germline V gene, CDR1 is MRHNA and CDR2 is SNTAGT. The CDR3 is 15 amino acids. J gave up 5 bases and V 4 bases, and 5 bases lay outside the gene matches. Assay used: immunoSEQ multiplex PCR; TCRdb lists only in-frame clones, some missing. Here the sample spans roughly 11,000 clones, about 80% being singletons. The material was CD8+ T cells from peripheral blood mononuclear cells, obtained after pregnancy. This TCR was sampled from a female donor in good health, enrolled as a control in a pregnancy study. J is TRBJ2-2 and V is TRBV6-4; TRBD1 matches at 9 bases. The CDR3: CASSADGTGTGELFF. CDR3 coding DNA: TGTGCCAGCAGTGCCGATGGGACAGGGACCGGGGAGCTGTTTTTT.